The sequence of this T cell receptor (beta chain) was determined in a study of Graves' ophthalmopathy and Graves' hyperthyroidism. With regard to this clonotype: Its specificity is not known.

Study results and caveats: Appearing in blood as well were most expanded thyroid clonotypes above 0.001 frequency.

Amplifying from RNA transcripts, the study obtained TCR beta CDR3 regions. Scientists carried out first-round RT-PCR using HTBI primers and then a second-round multiplex PCR. TCRdb re-called the multiplex PCR reads through MiXCR, storing one row per CDR3 protein. The table records 740,000 or so distinct CDR3 sequences, 40% of them present only once. Ophthalmopathic donors had moderate-to-severe activity, CAS ≥3 and NOSPECS ≥4, with disease that had lasted under 3 months. Exclusion covered patients with other autoimmune diseases or uncontrolled infections (as well as pregnancy or lactation). The authors isolated PBMCs from over 7.5 ml of fresh peripheral blood. The CDR3 has 19 residues. V lost 1 base and J 0 bases, leaving 18 bases between the germline ends. Germline CDR1 and CDR2: SEHNR and FQNEAQ (reference sequence).

This clonotype was obtained from an adult man with Graves' ophthalmopathy. J is TRBJ2-2 and V is TRBV7-9, with a tentative D call TRBD1 (6 bases). The sequenced sample consisted of peripheral blood. The chain's CDR3 is CASSLGLGAGDPNTGELFF. In DNA, the CDR3 is TGTGCCAGCAGCTTAGGGTTAGGGGCAGGGGACCCGAACACCGGGGAGCTGTTTTTT.